The following is a T cell receptor beta chain sequence with its context. One junction end disagrees with the germline gene, perhaps due to a read error. This entry is derived from a study of T cell changes during pregnancy in multiple sclerosis. Germline V gene lookup returns CDR1 SGHTS and CDR2 YDEGEE. The CDR3 consists of 10 residues. The assay was immunoSEQ multiplex PCR, and TCRdb's table has in-frame clones only and misses some. The repertoire holds 95,000 to 110,000 clones, less than 95% seen once, with 0.78% in the top ten. The sequencing here drew on peripheral blood, taken in the third trimester of pregnancy. The J gene is TRBJ1-1, the V gene TRBV5-8, with 7 bases matching TRBD1. The TCR sequence derives from a female donor in good health, enrolled as a control in a pregnancy study. CDR3 nucleotide sequence: TGTGCCAGCAGCTCCGGGACAGCCGTCTTT. This encodes CASSSGTAVF.